Following are 27 T cell receptor beta chains from one sample sequenced in a study of cytomegalovirus exposure and HLA in healthy donors. In the PCR, 60 Vbeta and 13 Jbeta primers were used. Measured with immunoSEQ multiplex PCR; TCRdb has only the in-frame clones, and not every one. The table has around 120,000 clones, about 86% seen once. Sequencing used PBMCs. These receptors were obtained from a young man in good health and CMV-seronegative.

Points on this clone: This CDR3 is also generated by other DNA sequences in the sample. V usage is TRBV6-1 and J usage is TRBJ2-3; 8 bases map to TRBD2. CDR3 length equals 14 residues. With V trimmed by 5 bases and J by 4 bases, 5 bases remained unmatched. The germline V gene has CDR1 MNHNS and CDR2 SASEGT. CDR3 amino acids: CASSSSGRADTQYF. The DNA for the CDR3 is TGTGCCAGCAGTTCCTCCGGGAGGGCAGATACGCAGTATTTT.

This chain links TRBV5-1 with TRBJ2-3; tentatively, D is TRBD2 (5 bases). Looked up from germline, CDR1 is SGHRS and CDR2 is YFSETQ. V lost 3 bases to trimming and J lost 3 bases, with 8 bases between them. The CDR3 length is 13 residues. The CDR3 reads CASSSIATDTQYF. The DNA for the CDR3 is TGCGCCAGCAGCTCCATAGCGACAGATACGCAGTATTTT.

The chain recombines TRBV7-2 with TRBJ1-5, with 8 bases fitting TRBD1. Per the germline V gene, CDR1 is SGHTA and CDR2 is FQGNSA. The CDR3 contains 15 residues. The V and J ends lost 2 bases and 9 bases, in that order; junction bases with no gene match: 9. The CDR3 sequence is CASSLQGAEVWPQHF. The CDR3, as DNA: TGTGCCAGCAGCTTACAGGGGGCTGAGGTTTGGCCCCAGCATTTT.

The rearrangement links TRBV9 to TRBJ2-3; D uncertain. The germline gives CDR1 SGDLS, CDR2 YYNGEE. CDR3 length equals 16 residues. With 0 bases removed from V and 4 bases from J, the gap between germline ends came to 15 bases. The CDR3 nucleotides read TGTGCCAGCAGCGTAGCTTCGTCTAGTGCCCCAGATACGCAGTATTTT. Amino acids: CASSVASSSAPDTQYF.

The CDR3 loop reads CASSLPPPDTQYF. The CDR3 bases are TGTGCCAGCAGCCTTCCCCCTCCAGATACGCAGTATTTT. The V and J genes are TRBV6-5 and TRBJ2-3; D remains ambiguous. Trimming stripped 6 bases from V and 4 bases from J, with 11 bases between. The CDR3 sequence is 13 residues long. Germline CDR1 is MNHEY and CDR2 is SVGAGI.

The CDR3 DNA reads as TGTGCCAGTTCCCCTTTATCAGGTCAGCCCCAGCATTTT. Translated: CASSPLSGQPQHF. The chain is built from TRBV19 and TRBJ1-5; no clear D gene. CDR1 LNHDA and CDR2 SQIVND come from the germline V gene (reference sequence). The length of the CDR3 is 13 residues. V lost 8 bases to trimming and J lost 6 bases, with 14 bases between them. The full variable domain, in which reference TRBV19 and TRBJ1-5 provide the parts outside the CDR3, is DGGITQSPKYLFRKEGQNVTLSCEQNLNHDAMYWYRQDPGQGLRLIYYSQIVNDFQKGDIAEGYSVSREKKESFPLTVTSAQKNPTAFYLCASSPLSGQPQHFGDGTRLSIL.

The J gene is TRBJ2-7, the V gene TRBV27; the match to TRBD1 covers 7 bases. Per the germline V gene, CDR1 is MNHEY and CDR2 is SMNVEV (reference sequence). V dropped 3 bases and J dropped 3; count of bases not matched to a gene: 11. CDR3 length: 16 residues. The CDR3 nucleotides read TGTGCCAGCAGTTTGTCCTCCGGGACAGAGCTCTACGAGCAGTACTTC. Its translation is CASSLSSGTELYEQYF.

The genes are TRBV9 and TRBJ1-2; 12 nucleotides line up with TRBD1. V was pared by 3 bases and J by 3 bases, with 9 bases of the junction left unmatched. The CDR3 has 17 amino acids. Germline assignment: CDR1 SGDLS and CDR2 YYNGEE. The CDR3, as DNA: TGTGCCAGCAGCGCGGGACAGGGGGCACGGGTAGACTATGGCTACACCTTC. Protein product: CASSAGQGARVDYGYTF.

This clone came up once. This sequence joins TRBV28 and TRBJ2-3; D unresolved. CDR3 length: 13 amino acids. V was shortened by 3 bases and J by 2 bases, with 6 bases between the two germline ends. CDR1 MDHEN and CDR2 SYDVKM come from the germline V gene. CDR3 sequence reads: CASSFKYTDTQYF. In nucleotides, the CDR3 is TGTGCCAGCAGTTTTAAATACACAGATACGCAGTATTTT.

The chain employs TRBV13 and TRBJ2-2; D is undetermined. Germline CDR1 is PRHDT and CDR2 is FYEKMQ (reference sequence). Trimming removed 2 bases from V and 6 bases from J, with 4 bases in between. This CDR3 contains 12 residues. The chain's CDR3 is CASSLWPGELFF. The CDR3 DNA reads as TGTGCCAGCAGCTTATGGCCCGGGGAGCTGTTTTTT.

The chain is built from TRBV9 and TRBJ1-2, with D possibly TRBD1 on 6 matching bases. The CDR3 consists of 18 residues. Per germline, CDR1 SGDLS and CDR2 YYNGEE. V was clipped by 4 bases and J by 4 bases, with 26 bases between them. Written as DNA, the CDR3 is TGTGCCAGCAGCCAGGAAAGGACAGCCACATCATTAGTCTATGGCTACACCTTC. It is translated as CASSQERTATSLVYGYTF.

This clone was recorded a few times. V and J are TRBV7-6 and TRBJ1-5; D is undetermined. V was clipped by 1 base and J by 4 bases, with 5 bases between them. This CDR3 contains 13 residues. Germline CDR1 is SGHVS and CDR2 is FNYEAQ. The CDR3 DNA sequence: TGTGCCAGCAGCTTAGGCAGGAATCAGCCCCAGCATTTT. It codes for CASSLGRNQPQHF. The variable domain in full, completed from reference TRBV7-6 and TRBJ1-5, reads GAGVSQSPRYKVTKRGQDVALRCDPISGHVSLYWYRQALGQGPEFLTYFNYEAQQDKSGLPNDRFSAERPEGSISTLTIQRTEQRDSAMYRCASSLGRNQPQHFGDGTRLSIL.

Only a few counts were recorded for this clone. This chain joins TRBV27 and TRBJ2-1; D not resolved. CDR1 and CDR2 (germline): MNHEY, SMNVEV (reference sequence). This CDR3 contains 14 residues. Trimming removed 2 bases at V and 0 bases at J, with 5 bases between. The CDR3 DNA reads as TGTGCCAGCAGTTTAACTAACTCCTACAATGAGCAGTTCTTC. Translating it yields CASSLTNSYNEQFF.

The V and J genes are TRBV28 and TRBJ1-6; 12 bases line up with TRBD1. Per the germline V gene, CDR1 is MDHEN and CDR2 is SYDVKM. The junction had 9 bases not matched to a gene; V was cut back by 5 bases and J by 10 bases. The CDR3 extends over 16 amino acids. The CDR3 here is CASSPWGGTGGSPLHF. In DNA form, the CDR3 reads TGTGCCAGCAGTCCATGGGGGGGGACAGGGGGCTCACCCCTCCACTTT. Together with reference TRBV28 and TRBJ1-6, the CDR3 gives the full variable domain: DVKVTQSSRYLVKRTGEKVFLECVQDMDHENMFWYRQDPGLGLRLIYFSYDVKMKEKGDIPEGYSVSREKKERFSLILESASTNQTSMYLCASSPWGGTGGSPLHFGNGTRLTVT.

The genes are TRBV10-1 and TRBJ2-1; 10 bases are a match to TRBD2. This CDR3 contains 14 residues. The trim removed 4 bases at V and 5 bases at J, leaving 2 bases unmatched. The germline V gene encodes CDR1 WNHNN and CDR2 SYGVQD (reference sequence). Written as DNA, the CDR3 is TGCGCCAGCAGTGCTAGCGGGGGTAACAATGAGCAGTTCTTC. It codes for CASSASGGNNEQFF.

The chain is built from TRBV7-2 and TRBJ2-5; the match to TRBD1 covers 7 bases. The CDR3 runs to 17 residues. J gave up 1 base and V 5 bases, and 13 bases lay outside the gene matches. CDR1 is SGHTA, CDR2 FQGNSA, per germline. The CDR3: CASSPYWGTAGQETQYF. The CDR3 DNA reads TGTGCCAGCAGCCCATATTGGGGGACAGCCGGCCAAGAGACCCAGTACTTC.

The rearrangement joins TRBV6-5 to TRBJ1-2; D is perhaps TRBD1 (6 bases). Trimming removed 7 bases from V and 6 bases from J, with 18 bases in between. Germline V CDR1 and CDR2: MNHEY, SVGAGI. The CDR3 has 14 amino acids. For the CDR3, the DNA is TGTGCCAGCAATGAGGATCGGACAGCCAATGGCTACACCTTC. As protein: CASNEDRTANGYTF.

The chain employs TRBV7-9 and TRBJ1-1; D not resolved. The CDR3 covers 12 residues. Trimming cost V 5 bases and J 7 bases, with 11 bases left between them. The germline V gene has CDR1 SEHNR and CDR2 FQNEAQ (reference sequence). The CDR3 protein is CASSSISIEAFF. The DNA for the CDR3 is TGTGCCAGCAGCAGCATTAGTATTGAAGCTTTCTTT.

The CDR3 spells CASSAGAGGVFEQYF. The CDR3 DNA follows: TGTGCCAGCAGCGCTGGAGCGGGGGGAGTTTTCGAGCAGTACTTC. The genes are TRBV6-1 and TRBJ2-7; 9 positions agree with TRBD2. V shed 6 bases, J shed 6 bases, and the junction held 12 bases outside the gene matches. The V gene's germline CDR1 is MNHNS and CDR2 SASEGT. The CDR3 runs to 15 residues.

This clone occurred once. The genes are TRBV15 and TRBJ1-2; D ambiguous. Trimming pared 3 bases from V and 7 bases from J, leaving 12 bases between. There are 13 residues in the CDR3. The germline V gene encodes CDR1 LNHNV and CDR2 YYDKDF (reference sequence). In DNA form, the CDR3 reads TGTGCCACCAGCAGCCAATTCGGGAGTGGCTACACCTTC. Its translation: CATSSQFGSGYTF.

This clone was counted ten times or more. The CDR3 reads CASSQEWVGGQPQHF. CDR3 nucleotides: TGCGCCAGCAGCCAAGAATGGGTAGGGGGTCAGCCCCAGCATTTT. The rearrangement links TRBV4-3 to TRBJ1-5; D may be TRBD1 (6 bases). Between the trimmed V and J ends, which lost 0 bases and 6 bases, there was a span of 12 bases. Germline CDR1 reads LGHNA; CDR2 reads YSLEER. The CDR3 has 15 amino acids.

The gene calls are TRBV4-2 and TRBJ2-7; tentatively, D is TRBD1 (7 bases). V was clipped by 0 bases and J by 7 bases, with 16 bases between them. The CDR3 loop spans 15 amino acids. Germline assignment: CDR1 LGHNA and CDR2 YNFKEQ. CDR3 residues: CASSQEDRTGGEQYF. CDR3 bases: TGTGCCAGCAGCCAAGAGGACAGGACCGGGGGTGAGCAGTACTTC.

The gene calls are TRBV15 and TRBJ1-4; no firm D call. The CDR3 length is 14 residues. Trimming took off 5 bases at V and 8 bases at J, with 15 bases between the two ends. Germline V gene sequence: CDR1 LNHNV, CDR2 YYDKDF (reference sequence). The chain's CDR3 is CATSLINTGEKLFF. The CDR3, as DNA: TGTGCCACCAGCCTCATCAACACCGGGGAAAAACTGTTTTTT.

The V call is TRBV5-4, the J call TRBJ2-5, with TRBD2 identical over 9 bases. The length of the CDR3 is 18 residues. The germline CDR1 and CDR2 sequences are SGHNT and YYREEE (reference sequence). V lost 4 bases, J lost 1 base, and 14 bases stayed unmatched. CDR3 residues: CASSAGGSPSGAQETQYF. The CDR3 nucleotides read TGTGCCAGCAGCGCTGGTGGTTCGCCTAGCGGGGCCCAAGAGACCCAGTACTTC.

The gene calls are TRBV6-5 and TRBJ1-6; D gene uncertain. This CDR3 region has 14 residues. The V gene lost 0 bases and the J gene lost 10 bases, with 10 bases spanning the gap. Germline V gene data show CDR1 as MNHEY and CDR2 as SVGAGI. The CDR3 DNA sequence: TGTGCCAGCAGTTACTCGAGTCCCGGGTCACCCCTCCACTTT. Amino acids: CASSYSSPGSPLHF.

The chain links TRBV7-2 to TRBJ1-6, with 7 bases that match TRBD1. With 5 bases clipped from V and 14 bases from J, the junction kept 9 bases outside the gene matches. The CDR3 has 13 amino acids. Germline V CDR1 and CDR2: SGHTA, FQGNSA. CDR3 residues: CASSQGQTSALHF. The DNA for the CDR3 is TGTGCCAGCAGCCAGGGACAGACGTCGGCCCTCCACTTT.

Of note for this clone: Relative to the germline gene, one junction end is altered; a read error may explain this. The J gene is TRBJ1-4, the V gene TRBV7-9; D is ambiguous. The CDR3 loop spans 12 amino acids. Germline V lookup: CDR1 SEHNR, CDR2 FQNEAQ (reference sequence). The CDR3, as DNA: TGTTCCAGCAGCGCGAAGAATGAAAAACTGTTTTTT. Encoded protein: CSSSAKNEKLFF.